This T cell receptor (beta chain) derives from a study of cytotoxic CD8 clonotypes in ibrutinib-treated CLL. This table comes from immunoSEQ multiplex PCR, and its TCRdb copy is limited to in-frame clones, with some not included. This table has about 72,000 clones, about 63% appearing once. Per the germline V gene, CDR1 is GTSNPN and CDR2 is SVGIG (reference sequence). The CDR3 covers 14 residues. The V segment lost 6 bases and the J segment 8 bases; nucleotides outside the gene matches: 10. This clonotype was sampled from a human donor with chronic lymphocytic leukemia. V gene TRBV30 combines with J gene TRBJ1-2, with 12 positions matching TRBD1. The sequencing here drew on PBMCs, taken after 12 months of ibrutinib treatment. CDR3 protein: CACEYRDRGPGYTF. The CDR3 DNA is TGTGCCTGCGAATACCGGGACAGGGGGCCCGGCTACACCTTC.